This TCR beta chain was identified in a study of blood T cell repertoires in COVID-19. The wider study: Whether acute or convalescent, the COVID-19 samples came from the United States, Italy and Spain. PBMCs, B-cell-depleted T cells, or T cells were the source of the cDNA or gDNA that made up the material.

CDR3 length equals 16 residues. In germline, CDR1 is SGHAT, CDR2 FQNNGV. Trimming removed 4 bases from V and 2 bases from J, with 14 bases in between. In the source study's methods: Nucleated cell number was recorded as an estimate derived from reference gene primer amplification. Clones were read by immunoSEQ multiplex PCR, and TCRdb kept only the in-frame ones, dropping some. The DNA was the basis for D and trimming; V, J and clone size are from that table. The repertoire includes a few hundred thousand clones, about nine tenths of them detected once, and roughly 4.5% sits in the top ten. The sequencing sample was made of peripheral blood. V gene TRBV11-2 combines with J gene TRBJ2-2; D possibly corresponds to TRBD1 (5 bases). The sequence was collected from a man aged 50 or older with acute or convalescent COVID-19. The CDR3 DNA reads as TGTGCCAGCAGCTATCGAGTGGACATTAACACCGGGGAGCTGTTTTTT. This gives the protein CASSYRVDINTGELFF.